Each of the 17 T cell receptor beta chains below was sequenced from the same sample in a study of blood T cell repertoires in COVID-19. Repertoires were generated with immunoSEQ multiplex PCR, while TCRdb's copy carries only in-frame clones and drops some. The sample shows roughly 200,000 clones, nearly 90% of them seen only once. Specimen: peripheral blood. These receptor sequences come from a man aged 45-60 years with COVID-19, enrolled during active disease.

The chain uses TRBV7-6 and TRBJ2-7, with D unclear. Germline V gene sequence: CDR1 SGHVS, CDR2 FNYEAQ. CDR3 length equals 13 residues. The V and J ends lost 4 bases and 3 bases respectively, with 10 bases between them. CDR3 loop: CASSSRQNYEQYF. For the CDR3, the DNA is TGTGCCAGCAGCTCCCGACAAAACTACGAGCAGTACTTC.

Here the CDR3 DNA reads TGCAGTGCTAGAGGGGAGTACGAGCAGTACTTC. Its translation: CSARGEYEQYF. V is TRBV20-1 and J is TRBJ2-7; D is possibly TRBD2 (5 bases). V was clipped by 1 base and J by 4 bases, with 5 bases between them. CDR1 is DFQATT, CDR2 SNEGSKA, per germline (reference sequence). The CDR3 totals 11 residues.

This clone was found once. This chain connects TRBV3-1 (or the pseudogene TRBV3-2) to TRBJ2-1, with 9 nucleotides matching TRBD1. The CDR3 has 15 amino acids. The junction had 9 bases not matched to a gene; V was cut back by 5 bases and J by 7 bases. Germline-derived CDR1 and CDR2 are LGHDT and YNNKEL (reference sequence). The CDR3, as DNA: TGTGCCAGCAGCACTCGAACAGGGGGCTGGAATGAGCAGTTCTTC. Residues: CASSTRTGGWNEQFF.

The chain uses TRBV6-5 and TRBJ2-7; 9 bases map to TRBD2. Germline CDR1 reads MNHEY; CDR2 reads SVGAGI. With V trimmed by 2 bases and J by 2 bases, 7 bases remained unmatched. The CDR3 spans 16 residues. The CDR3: CASSYDASGTPYEQYF. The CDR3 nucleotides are TGTGCCAGCAGTTACGACGCTAGCGGGACTCCCTACGAGCAGTACTTC.

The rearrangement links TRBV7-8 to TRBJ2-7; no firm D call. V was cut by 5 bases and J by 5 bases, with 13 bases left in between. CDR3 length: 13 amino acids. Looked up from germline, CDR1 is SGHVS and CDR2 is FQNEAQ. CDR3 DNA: TGTGCCAGCAGCCTAGACCGGTTCAACGAGCAGTACTTC. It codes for CASSLDRFNEQYF.

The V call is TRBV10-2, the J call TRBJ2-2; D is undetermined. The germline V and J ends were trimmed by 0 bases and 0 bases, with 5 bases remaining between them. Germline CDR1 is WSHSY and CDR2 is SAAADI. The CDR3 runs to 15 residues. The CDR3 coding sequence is TGCGCCAGCAGTGAGTCGTCAGCGAACACCGGGGAGCTGTTTTTT. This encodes CASSESSANTGELFF.

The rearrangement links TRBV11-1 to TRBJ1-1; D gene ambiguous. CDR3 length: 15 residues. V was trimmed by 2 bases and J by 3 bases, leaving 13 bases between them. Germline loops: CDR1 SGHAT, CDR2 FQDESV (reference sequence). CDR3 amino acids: CASSLSEGRDTEAFF. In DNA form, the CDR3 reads TGTGCCAGCAGCTTAAGCGAAGGGCGGGACACTGAAGCTTTCTTT.

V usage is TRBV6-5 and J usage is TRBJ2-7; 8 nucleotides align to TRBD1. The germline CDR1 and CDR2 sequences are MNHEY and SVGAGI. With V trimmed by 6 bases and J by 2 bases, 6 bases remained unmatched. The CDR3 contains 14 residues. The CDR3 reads CASSLDRGPYEQYF. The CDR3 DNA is TGTGCCAGCAGCCTCGACAGGGGACCCTACGAGCAGTACTTC.

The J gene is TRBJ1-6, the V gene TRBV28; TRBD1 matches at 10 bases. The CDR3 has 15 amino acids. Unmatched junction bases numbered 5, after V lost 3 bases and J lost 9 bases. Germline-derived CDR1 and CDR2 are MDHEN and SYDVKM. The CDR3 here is CASSFRGTGVSPLHF. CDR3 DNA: TGTGCCAGCAGTTTTAGGGGGACAGGGGTTTCACCCCTCCACTTT.

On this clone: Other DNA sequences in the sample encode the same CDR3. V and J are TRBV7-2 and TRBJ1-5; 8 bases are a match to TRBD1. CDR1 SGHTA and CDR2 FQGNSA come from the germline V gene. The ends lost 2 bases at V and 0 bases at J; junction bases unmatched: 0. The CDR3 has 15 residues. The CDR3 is CASSLTGGSNQPQHF. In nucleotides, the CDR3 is TGTGCCAGCAGCTTAACAGGGGGTAGCAATCAGCCCCAGCATTTT.

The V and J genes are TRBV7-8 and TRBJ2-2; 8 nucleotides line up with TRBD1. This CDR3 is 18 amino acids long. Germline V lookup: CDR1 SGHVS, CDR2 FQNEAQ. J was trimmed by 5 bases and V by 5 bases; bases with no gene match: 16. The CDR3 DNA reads TGTGCCAGCAGCCAGGGGGCAGGGGGCGCGTCTAGAACCGGGGAGCTGTTTTTT. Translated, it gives CASSQGAGGASRTGELFF.

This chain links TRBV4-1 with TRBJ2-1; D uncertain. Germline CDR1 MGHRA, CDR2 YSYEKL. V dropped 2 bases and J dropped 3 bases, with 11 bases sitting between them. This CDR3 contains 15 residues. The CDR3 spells CASSQIALLYNEQFF. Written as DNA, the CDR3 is TGCGCCAGCAGCCAAATAGCCCTACTCTACAATGAGCAGTTCTTC.

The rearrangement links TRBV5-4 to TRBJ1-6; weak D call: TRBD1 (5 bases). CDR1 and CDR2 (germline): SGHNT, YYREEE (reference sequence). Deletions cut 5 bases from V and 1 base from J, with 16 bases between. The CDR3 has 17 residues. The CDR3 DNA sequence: TGTGCCAGCAGATCGGGTTCGGGGGTGTCCTATAATTCACCCCTCCACTTT. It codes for CASRSGSGVSYNSPLHF.

Here the CDR3 reads CAIRSHRSTEAFF. Written as DNA, the CDR3 is TGTGCCATCAGGAGCCATAGGAGCACTGAAGCTTTCTTT. This chain links TRBV10-3 with TRBJ1-1; D remains ambiguous. There are 13 residues in the CDR3. Deletions cut 6 bases from V and 4 bases from J, with 12 bases between. Germline CDR1 reads ENHRY; CDR2 reads SYGVKD.

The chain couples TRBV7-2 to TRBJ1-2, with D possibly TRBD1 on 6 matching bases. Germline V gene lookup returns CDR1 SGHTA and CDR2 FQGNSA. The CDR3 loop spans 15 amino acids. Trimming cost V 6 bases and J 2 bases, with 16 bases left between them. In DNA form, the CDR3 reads TGTGCCAGCAGTCGGCGCAGGGGAAGGAACTATGGCTACACCTTC. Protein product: CASSRRRGRNYGYTF. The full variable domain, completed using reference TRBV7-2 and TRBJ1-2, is GAGVSQSPSNKVTEKGKDVELRCDPISGHTALYWYRQSLGQGLEFLIYFQGNSAPDKSGLPSDRFSAERTGGSVSTLTIQRTQQEDSAVYLCASSRRRGRNYGYTFGSGTRLTVV.

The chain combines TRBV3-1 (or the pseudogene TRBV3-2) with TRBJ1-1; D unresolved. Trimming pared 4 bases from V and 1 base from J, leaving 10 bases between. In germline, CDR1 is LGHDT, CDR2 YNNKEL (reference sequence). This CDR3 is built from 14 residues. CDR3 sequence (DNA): TGTGCCAGCAGCCCATCCCTAGGGAACACTGAAGCTTTCTTT. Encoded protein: CASSPSLGNTEAFF.

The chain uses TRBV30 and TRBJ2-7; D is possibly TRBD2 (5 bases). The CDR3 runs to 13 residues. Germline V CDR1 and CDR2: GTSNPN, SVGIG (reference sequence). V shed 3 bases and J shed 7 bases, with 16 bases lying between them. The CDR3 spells CAWSRDWKAEQYF. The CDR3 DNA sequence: TGTGCCTGGAGCCGGGATTGGAAAGCGGAGCAGTACTTC.